A selection of T cell receptor beta chains follows, all from one sample in a study of identical twins. TCRdb ran MiXCR on the 5' RACE reads and lists one entry per CDR3 protein. In the table there are hundreds of thousands of distinct CDR3 sequences, roughly 12% of which are singletons. The sample was also linked to a second study, of yellow fever vaccine responses in identical twins.

The sequenced material came from PBMCs. The receptors come from a woman in her late teens or twenties in good health. CDR3s include the opening cysteine and the closing phenylalanine or tryptophan. D genes are given only for firm matches. Expanded clones get a size class; other rows say once, few or many, or leave the size out.

few	TRBV6-1	TRBJ2-2	TRBD2	TGTGCCAGCAGAAAACCCGGACTAGCGGGAAGGTTCGGGGAGCTGTTTTTT	CASRKPGLAGRFGELFF
-	TRBV18	TRBJ1-2	TRBD1	TGTGCCAGCTCGCTGGAACAGGGGGAAGGCTACACCTTC	CASSLEQGEGYTF
-	TRBV3-1	TRBJ2-2	-	TGTGCCAGCAGCCAATGGGTCGGGACCGGGGAGCTGTTTTTT	CASSQWVGTGELFF
-	TRBV20-1	TRBJ2-7	TRBD2	TGCAGTGCTAGTCTCCAGACTAGCGGTTACGAGCAGTACTTC	CSASLQTSGYEQYF
-	TRBV12-3/TRBV12-4	TRBJ2-5	-	TGTGCCAGCACCGCACGAATTGAGGAGACCCAGTACTTC	CASTARIEETQYF
-	TRBV4-1	TRBJ2-1	-	TGCGCCAGCAGCCAAGTTTTAATTAGCCTAAATGAGCAGTTCTTC	CASSQVLISLNEQFF
-	TRBV5-1	TRBJ2-5	TRBD1	TGCGCCAGCAGCTTGGTTCCAGGGGGTGAGACCCAGTACTTC	CASSLVPGGETQYF
few	TRBV29-1	TRBJ1-1	-	TGCAGCGTCGACGACTTAGGCGCGACTTTCTTT	CSVDDLGATFF
many	TRBV10-3	TRBJ2-1	TRBD2	TGTGCCATCACCCCCGAGGGACTATTTGAGCAGTTCTTC	CAITPEGLFEQFF
few	TRBV3-1	TRBJ1-2	-	TGTGCCAGCAGCCCTCTGGACGTTTCCTATGGCTACACCTTC	CASSPLDVSYGYTF
-	TRBV6-1	TRBJ2-3	TRBD2	TGTGCCAGCAGCATCCCCCCCGCCGGGACTAGGAGCTCCGATACGCAGTATTTT	CASSIPPAGTRSSDTQYF
few	TRBV4-2	TRBJ2-6	TRBD2	TGTGCCAGCAGCCCCCCGGGAGGTAGGGACTCTGGGGCCAACGTCCTGACTTTC	CASSPPGGRDSGANVLTF
few	TRBV20-1	TRBJ2-3	TRBD2	TGCAGTGCTAGTCACGGGGGGAACACAGATACGCAGTATTTT	CSASHGGNTDTQYF
-	TRBV4-1	TRBJ2-5	-	TGCGCCAGCAGCCAAGATCGGAGGGGCAGTAGCCAAGAGACCCAGTACTTC	CASSQDRRGSSQETQYF
many	TRBV12-3/TRBV12-4	TRBJ1-1	TRBD1	TGTGCCAGCAGTAAAGGACAGGGGTACACTGAAGCTTTCTTT	CASSKGQGYTEAFF